This T cell receptor beta chain was captured by sequencing in a study of shared clonotypes between healthy human individuals. Clones were sequenced by immunoSEQ multiplex PCR, and TCRdb holds only the in-frame ones, with some missing. The table shows about half a million clones, with roughly 80% occurring only once. It was around 91 million PBMCs that unsorted samples used for genomic DNA. The CDR3 length is 17 residues. CDR1 is SEHNR, CDR2 FQNEAQ, per germline (reference sequence). J lost 6 bases, V lost 2 bases, and 13 bases had no gene match. The chain recombines TRBV7-9 with TRBJ1-2, with 9 bases matching TRBD1. The clonotype comes from a middle-aged woman in good health. Some clones in this sample may be carry-over from other donors' samples. The source material was PBMCs. CDR3 DNA: TGTGCCAGCAGCTTATCCACGCCCGGGACAGGGTGGAATGGCTACACCTTC. Residues: CASSLSTPGTGWNGYTF.